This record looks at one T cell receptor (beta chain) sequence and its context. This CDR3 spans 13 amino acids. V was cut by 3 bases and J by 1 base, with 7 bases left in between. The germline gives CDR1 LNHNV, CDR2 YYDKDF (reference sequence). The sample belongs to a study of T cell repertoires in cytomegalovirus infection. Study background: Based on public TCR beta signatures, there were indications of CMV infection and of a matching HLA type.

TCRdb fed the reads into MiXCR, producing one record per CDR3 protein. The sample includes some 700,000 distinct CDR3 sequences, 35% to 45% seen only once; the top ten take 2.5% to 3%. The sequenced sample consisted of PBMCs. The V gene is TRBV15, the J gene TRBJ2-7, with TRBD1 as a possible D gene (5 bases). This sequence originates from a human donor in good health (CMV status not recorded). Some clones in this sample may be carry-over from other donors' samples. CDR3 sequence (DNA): TGTGCCACCAGCAGTGACAGTTCCTACGAGCAGTACTTC. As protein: CATSSDSSYEQYF.